Presented here are 5 T cell receptor beta chains from one specimen sequenced in a study of CD8+CD57+ T cells in acquired aplastic anemia. The sequenced patients had an expansion of CD8+CD57+ cells seen by flow cytometry. Genomic DNA, the template, was used for profiling of the TCR beta VDJ and CDR3. TCRdb reprocessed the reads with MiXCR, giving one entry per CDR3 protein. The table includes 200,000 to 300,000 distinct CDR3 sequences, approximately 80% detected once. The sample consisted of sorted CD4+, CD8+, or CD8+CD57+ T cells (not recorded which) from PBMCs. Every receptor here comes from a human donor with aplastic anemia.

CDR3 coding DNA: TGTGCCAGCAGCTACGGGGCAGCCGGGACACAGTATTTT. Translation: CASSYGAAGTQYF. This rearrangement joins TRBV7-8 to TRBJ2-3; a possible D gene is TRBD1 (6 bases). Germline loops: CDR1 SGHVS, CDR2 FQNEAQ. The germline V and J ends were trimmed by 4 bases and 12 bases, with 17 bases remaining between them. CDR3 length: 13 residues.

This clonotype has at least ten counts. Since a much larger clone is just one base distant, this may be a read error. This chain uses TRBV25-1 with TRBJ2-2, with TRBD2 as a possible D gene (5 bases). Trimming left V 0 bases short and J 3 bases short, with 11 bases between. The CDR3 totals 16 residues. The germline V gene has CDR1 MGHDK and CDR2 SYGVNS. CDR3: CASSEYPRRDTGELFF. In nucleotides, the CDR3 is TGTGCCAGCAGTGAATATCCCCGGCGGGACACCGGGGAGCTGTTTTTT. Combining the CDR3 with reference TRBV25-1 and TRBJ2-2 gives the whole variable domain EADIYQTPRYLVIGTGKKITLECSQTMGHDKMYWYQQDPGMELHLIHYSYGVNSTEKGDLSSESTVSRIRTEHFPLTLESARPSHTSQYLCASSEYPRRDTGELFFGEGSRLTVL.

V and J are TRBV9 and TRBJ2-7; D is ambiguous. Germline V gene lookup returns CDR1 SGDLS and CDR2 YYNGEE. The CDR3 consists of 18 residues. In DNA form, the CDR3 reads TGTGTCAGCAGCGTTGGGTCAGATACGCAGTATTTTTCCTACGAGCAGTACGTC. Protein: CVSSVGSDTQYFSYEQYV.

The rearrangement links TRBV7-9 to TRBJ2-5; possibly TRBD1 or TRBD2 for D (6 bases each). Germline CDR1 reads SEHNR; CDR2 reads FQNEAQ (reference sequence). CDR3 size: 16 residues. Between the trimmed V and J ends, which lost 6 bases and 8 bases, there was a span of 25 bases. CDR3: CASSLDRRAGEDTQYF. CDR3 bases: TGTGCCAGCAGTCTTGACCGTAGGGCAGGGGAGGATACCCAGTACTTC.

V usage is TRBV11-3 and J usage is TRBJ2-3; D gene ambiguous. V was trimmed by 3 bases and J by 4 bases, leaving 8 bases between them. This CDR3 has 13 residues. CDR1 and CDR2 (germline): SGHNT, YENEEA. In DNA form, the CDR3 reads TGTGCCAGCAGCTTGGATCTCCCAGATACGCAGTATTTT. It encodes CASSLDLPDTQYF.